These T cell receptor beta chains were read from a single sample in a study of cytomegalovirus exposure and HLA in healthy donors. Assay used: immunoSEQ multiplex PCR; TCRdb lists only in-frame clones, some missing. Among approximately 120,000 clones, 65% to 90% were seen once, and the ten largest hold less than 2.5%. Sequenced: PBMCs. The receptors were sampled from a woman between 25 and 40 years old in good health and CMV-seronegative. The conserved cysteine and the conserved F or W are not part of the CDR3 here. Clone size is shown for a subset of rows, as once, few, many or a class of expanded clone.

CDR3 protein,clone size,J gene,V gene,CDR3 length
ASSQAQRLNTGELF,NA,TRBJ2-2,TRBV5-1,14
ASSPRTGNYGYT,NA,TRBJ1-2,TRBV7-9,12
ASSSTGNTEAF,NA,TRBJ1-1,TRBV11-3,11
ASSRGLDALAKNIQY,NA,TRBJ2-4,TRBV4-3,15
ASSSTGMGGYT,NA,TRBJ1-2,TRBV2,11
ASSLGDRGTLAQETQY,NA,TRBJ2-5,TRBV5-1,16
ASSPGGLAGISGANVLT,few,TRBJ2-6,TRBV18,17
ASSLHLQGTGEAF,NA,TRBJ1-1,TRBV7-9,13
ASSPPFTLRAEAF,NA,TRBJ1-1,TRBV18,13
ASSLAFRGLGYT,once,TRBJ1-2,TRBV7-2,12
ASRGGTGPEKLF,NA,TRBJ1-4,TRBV28,12
ASSGSGPYEQY,NA,TRBJ2-7,TRBV9,11
ATSGGSYNEQF,few,TRBJ2-1,TRBV10-2,11
ASSFPGGREQY,NA,TRBJ2-5,TRBV28,11
ASSQDLPGQGASFEETQY,NA,TRBJ2-5,TRBV4-2,18
ASSSRLAAYQETQY,NA,TRBJ2-5,TRBV7-2,14
ASGHPKLYEQY,NA,TRBJ2-7,TRBV6-1,11
AWRPSGSSKNIQY,NA,TRBJ2-4,TRBV30,13
AWERDTQY,NA,TRBJ2-3,TRBV30,8
ASSSEREKGNEQF,NA,TRBJ2-1,TRBV7-9,13
ASRGTSGRTGELF,NA,TRBJ2-2,TRBV2,13
ASSLGRAYNEQF,few,TRBJ2-1,TRBV11-3,12
ASSSQGSGYGYT,NA,TRBJ1-2,TRBV5-1,12
ASSLQGATEAF,NA,TRBJ1-1,TRBV13,11
ASSPITGGNEQF,NA,TRBJ2-1,TRBV5-1,12
ASRTGGAGTEAF,NA,TRBJ1-1,TRBV28,12
AWSASYGYT,NA,TRBJ1-2,TRBV30,9
ASSLGQAWGETQY,NA,TRBJ2-5,TRBV7-9,13
ASREEENTEAF,once,TRBJ1-1,TRBV6-4,11
ASEGVNTEAF,NA,TRBJ1-1,TRBV18,10
ASPPRGPGETQY,NA,TRBJ2-5,TRBV6-5,12
SARTGYEQY,NA,TRBJ2-7,TRBV20-1,9
ASSQLAGEGEQY,NA,TRBJ2-7,TRBV4-1,12
ASSDLDLTGGNSPLH,NA,TRBJ1-6,TRBV2,15
ASSRPYRGRGHEQY,NA,TRBJ2-7,TRBV4-2,14
ASSSWTGSSYNEQF,NA,TRBJ2-1,TRBV28,14
ASSKAQTDRGNCGYT,NA,TRBJ1-2,TRBV21-1,15
ASSRGTSGAYEQY,NA,TRBJ2-7,TRBV4-3,13
ASSFVDSVYGYT,NA,TRBJ1-2,TRBV28,12
ASSLVAGGHNEQF,NA,TRBJ2-1,TRBV11-3,13
AISESAAQEGGANVLT,NA,TRBJ2-6,TRBV10-3,16
ASKHLLTDTQY,NA,TRBJ2-3,TRBV19,11
ASSFGNTQY,NA,TRBJ2-3,TRBV27,9
ASSQPGTFYEQY,NA,TRBJ2-7,TRBV4-1,12
ASSVPPLARIYEQY,NA,TRBJ2-7,TRBV25-1,14
ASSYGGQPQH,NA,TRBJ1-5,TRBV2,10
ASSLDGQGAENTIY,few,TRBJ1-3,TRBV5-1,14
ASSLTGGNYGYT,few,TRBJ1-2,TRBV11-2,12
ASKSGSSGGVEQY,NA,TRBJ2-7,TRBV5-1,13
ATWDRVEKLF,NA,TRBJ1-4,TRBV6-5,10
AWSTPGQIYEKLF,NA,TRBJ1-4,TRBV30,13
ASARPGRPQY,NA,TRBJ2-5,TRBV28,10
ASRLTSPNTGELF,NA,TRBJ2-2,TRBV6-6,13
ASNEGDSRETQY,NA,TRBJ2-5,TRBV5-1,12